Listed below are T cell receptor beta chains from one sample, sequenced in a study of T cell changes during pregnancy in multiple sclerosis. Repertoires were generated with immunoSEQ multiplex PCR, while TCRdb's copy carries only in-frame clones and drops some. The table lists 25,000 to 35,000 clones, approximately 86% of them singletons. The sample in question was CD4+ T cells from peripheral blood mononuclear cells, obtained in the first trimester of pregnancy. The receptors shown here come from a female donor in good health, enrolled as a control in a pregnancy study. CDR3s include the opening cysteine and the closing phenylalanine or tryptophan. D genes are given only for firm matches. Expanded clones are given a class, and other clones once, few, many or no size at all.

>TRBV4-2|TRBJ2-5|17|.|.
CASSLAQGVGGGKTQYF
TGTGCCAGCAGCCTGGCGCAGGGGGTGGGGGGCGGAAAGACCCAGTACTTC
>TRBV6-5|TRBJ2-7|15|TRBD1|.
CASSLGTGSSYEQYF
TGTGCCAGCAGTCTAGGGACAGGGAGCTCCTACGAGCAGTACTTC
>TRBV7-3|TRBJ2-1|13|.|.
CASSSSGYNEQFF
TGTGCCAGCAGCTCCTCGGGCTACAATGAGCAGTTCTTC
>TRBV19|TRBJ1-2|14|TRBD1|.
CATNPGQTNYGYTF
TGTGCCACTAACCCGGGACAGACAAACTATGGCTACACCTTC
>TRBV4-2|TRBJ2-6|20|TRBD2|.
CASSQRTSGGPRSGANVLTF
TGTGCCAGCAGCCAGAGGACTAGCGGGGGTCCCAGATCTGGGGCCAACGTCCTGACTTTC
>TRBV7-8|TRBJ2-1|16|TRBD2|.
CASSPTSGGPHNEQFF
TGTGCCAGCAGCCCCACTAGCGGGGGCCCGCACAATGAGCAGTTCTTC
>TRBV18|TRBJ2-7|14|TRBD1|once
CASSLGQALGEQYF
TGTGCCAGCTCCCTTGGACAGGCCTTGGGGGAGCAGTACTTC
>TRBV19|TRBJ2-5|15|TRBD2|.
CASSKASGAQETQYF
TGTGCCAGTAGTAAGGCTAGCGGGGCCCAAGAGACCCAGTACTTC
>TRBV10-3|TRBJ1-5|13|TRBD1|.
CAISSGGLQPQHF
TGTGCCATCAGTTCAGGGGGACTTCAGCCCCAGCATTTT
>TRBV19|TRBJ2-1|14|.|.
CASSTSGPYNEQFF
TGTGCCAGTAGTACAAGCGGACCCTACAATGAGCAGTTCTTC
>TRBV6-1|TRBJ1-1|14|TRBD1|.
CASSESGGFTEAFF
TGTGCCAGCAGTGAATCAGGGGGCTTCACTGAAGCTTTCTTT
>TRBV18|TRBJ2-5|13|.|.
CASSPPTRETQYF
TGTGCCAGCTCACCACCGACTAGAGAGACCCAGTACTTC
>TRBV6-1|TRBJ1-2|18|.|.
CASSESQAVAGAYYGYTF
TGTGCCAGCAGTGAAAGCCAAGCCGTGGCAGGGGCTTATTATGGCTACACCTTC
>TRBV9|TRBJ1-1|14|.|.
CASTQGNANTEAFF
TGTGCCAGCACTCAGGGGAACGCGAACACTGAAGCTTTCTTT
>TRBV19|TRBJ2-7|13|.|.
CASSPRVGDEQYF
TGTGCCAGTAGTCCCAGGGTAGGAGACGAGCAGTACTTC
>TRBV6-5|TRBJ1-1|14|.|.
CASCYRGCNTEAFF
TGTGCCAGCTGTTACCGGGGGTGTAACACTGAAGCTTTCTTT
>TRBV5-6|TRBJ2-2|15|TRBD1|.
CASSPGTGVAGELFF
TGTGCCAGCAGCCCAGGGACAGGGGTGGCCGGGGAGCTGTTTTTT
>TRBV29-1|TRBJ1-1|11|.|.
CSGLRDTEAFF
TGCAGCGGCCTACGGGACACTGAAGCTTTCTTT
>TRBV2|TRBJ2-7|13|.|.
CASSEEGYSEQYF
TGTGCCAGCAGTGAAGAGGGGTATAGCGAGCAGTACTTC
>TRBV6-6|TRBJ1-6|14|.|few
CASSHGQRKSPLHF
TGTGCCAGCAGCCATGGACAGCGTAAATCACCCCTCCACTTT